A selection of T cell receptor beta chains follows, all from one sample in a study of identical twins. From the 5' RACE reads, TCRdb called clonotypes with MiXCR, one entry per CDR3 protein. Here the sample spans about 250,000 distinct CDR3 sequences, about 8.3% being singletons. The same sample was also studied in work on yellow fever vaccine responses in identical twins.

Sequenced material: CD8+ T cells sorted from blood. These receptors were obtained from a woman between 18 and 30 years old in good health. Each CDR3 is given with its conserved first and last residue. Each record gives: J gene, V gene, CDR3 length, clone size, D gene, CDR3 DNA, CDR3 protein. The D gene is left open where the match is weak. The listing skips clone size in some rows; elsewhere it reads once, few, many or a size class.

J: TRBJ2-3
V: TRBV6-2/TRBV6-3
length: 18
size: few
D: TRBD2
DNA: TGTGCCAGCAGTTACTCGAACCCTAGCGGGAGTAATTCAGATACGCAGTATTTT
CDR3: CASSYSNPSGSNSDTQYF

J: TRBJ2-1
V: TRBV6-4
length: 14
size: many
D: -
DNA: TGTGCCAGCAGTGACTCGGCGGGGTATAATGAGCAGTTCTTC
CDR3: CASSDSAGYNEQFF

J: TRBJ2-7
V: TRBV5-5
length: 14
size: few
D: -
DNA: TGTGCCAGCAGCCTCGGGCAGGGAATCAACGAGCAGTACTTC
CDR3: CASSLGQGINEQYF

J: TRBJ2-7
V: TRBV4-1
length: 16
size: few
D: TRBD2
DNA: TGCGCCAGCAGCCAAGGGGGGCTAGCGGGTCGCTACGAGCAGTACTTC
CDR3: CASSQGGLAGRYEQYF

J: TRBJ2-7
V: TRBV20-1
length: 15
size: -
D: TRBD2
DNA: TGCAGTGCTCCCCCCCTAGCGGACCCCTCCTACGAGCAGTACTTC
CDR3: CSAPPLADPSYEQYF

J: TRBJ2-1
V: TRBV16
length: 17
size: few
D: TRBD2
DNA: TGTGCCAGCAGCCAATCGACTAGCGGTTACTCCTACAATGAGCAGTTCTTC
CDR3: CASSQSTSGYSYNEQFF

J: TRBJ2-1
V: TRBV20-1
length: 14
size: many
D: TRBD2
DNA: TGCAGTGCGGAAGCGGGAGTTGGGTACAATGAGCAGTTCTTC
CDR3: CSAEAGVGYNEQFF

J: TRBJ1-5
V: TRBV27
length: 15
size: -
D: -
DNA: TGTGCCAGCAGTTTAAGTGGAGAAATCAATCAGCCCCAGCATTTT
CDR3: CASSLSGEINQPQHF

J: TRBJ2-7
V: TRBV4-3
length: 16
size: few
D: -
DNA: TGCGCCAGCAGCCCAGGGGTAATCGGGGCCGGCTACGAGCAGTACTTC
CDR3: CASSPGVIGAGYEQYF

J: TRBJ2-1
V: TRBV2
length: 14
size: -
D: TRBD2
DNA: TGTGCCAGCAGACTAGCGGACCCTAACAATGAGCAGTTCTTC
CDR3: CASRLADPNNEQFF

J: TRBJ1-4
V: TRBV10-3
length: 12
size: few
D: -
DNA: TGTGCCATAAAGGGCCCAAATGAAAAACTGTTTTTT
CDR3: CAIKGPNEKLFF

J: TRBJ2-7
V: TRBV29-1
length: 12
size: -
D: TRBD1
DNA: TGCAGCGCCGGGGACAGCTCCTACGAGCAGTACTTC
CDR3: CSAGDSSYEQYF

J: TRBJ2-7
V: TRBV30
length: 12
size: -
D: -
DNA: TGTGCCTGGGGTGAAGGATACGGCGAGCAGTACTTC
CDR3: CAWGEGYGEQYF

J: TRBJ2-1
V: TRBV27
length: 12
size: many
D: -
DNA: TGTGCCAGCAGAGGGGTAGACAATGAGCAGTTCTTC
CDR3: CASRGVDNEQFF

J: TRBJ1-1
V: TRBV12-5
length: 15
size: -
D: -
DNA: TGTGCTAGTGGTTTCCTGGAATTCGGGAACACTGAAGCTTTCTTT
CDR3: CASGFLEFGNTEAFF

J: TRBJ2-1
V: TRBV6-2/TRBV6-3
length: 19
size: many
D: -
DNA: TGTGCCGGCAACCAGGACTCCAAGCCGCCGCCAAACTCCTACAATGAGCAGTTCTTC
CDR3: CAGNQDSKPPPNSYNEQFF

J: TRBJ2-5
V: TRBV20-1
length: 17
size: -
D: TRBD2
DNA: TGCAGTGCTAAGCACCCAATGGCGGGAGGGCCGCTGGAGACCCAGTACTTC
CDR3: CSAKHPMAGGPLETQYF

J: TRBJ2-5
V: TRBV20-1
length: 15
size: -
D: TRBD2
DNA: TGCAGTGCCCACTCCTACGGGACTAGCCAAGAGACCCAGTACTTC
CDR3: CSAHSYGTSQETQYF

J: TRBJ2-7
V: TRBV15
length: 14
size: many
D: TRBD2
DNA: TGTGCCACCACCCAGGGGCGGGAGGTCTACGAGCAGTACTTC
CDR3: CATTQGREVYEQYF

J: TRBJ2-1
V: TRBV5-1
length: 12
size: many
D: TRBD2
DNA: TGCGCCAGCAGACTAGCGGGAGCTGAGCAGTTCTTC
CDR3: CASRLAGAEQFF

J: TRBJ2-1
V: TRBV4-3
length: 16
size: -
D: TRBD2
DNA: TGCGCCAGCAGCCAATTCCCCGGGACTAGTGAGAATGAGCAGTTCTTC
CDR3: CASSQFPGTSENEQFF

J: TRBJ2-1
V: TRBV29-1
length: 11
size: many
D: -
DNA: TGCAGCGTTGTAGCAGTTCTTGAGCAGTTCTTC
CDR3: CSVVAVLEQFF

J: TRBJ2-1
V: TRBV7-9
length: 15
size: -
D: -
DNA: TGTGCCAGCAGCCGAGGGGTCCCAGGGAACAATGAGCAGTTCTTC
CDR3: CASSRGVPGNNEQFF

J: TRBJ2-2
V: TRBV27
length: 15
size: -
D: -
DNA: TGTGCCAGCTCTTTATCCGGGGGGCCCACCGGGGAGCTGTTTTTT
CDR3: CASSLSGGPTGELFF

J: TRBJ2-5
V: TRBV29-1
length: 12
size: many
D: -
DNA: TGCAGCGTTTTCATCTCGTACGAGACCCAGTACTTC
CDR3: CSVFISYETQYF

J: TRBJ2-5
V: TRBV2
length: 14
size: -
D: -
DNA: TGTGCCAGCAGTGAATTGGGACTGGCAGAGACCCAGTACTTC
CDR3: CASSELGLAETQYF

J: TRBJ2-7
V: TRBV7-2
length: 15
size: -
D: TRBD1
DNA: TGTGCCAGCAGCCCCACAGGGGGCGCATCGGACGAGCAGTACTTC
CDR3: CASSPTGGASDEQYF

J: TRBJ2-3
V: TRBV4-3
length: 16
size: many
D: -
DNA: TGCGCCAGCAGTCCTACTTCGGACCGAAGCACAGATACGCAGTATTTT
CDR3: CASSPTSDRSTDTQYF

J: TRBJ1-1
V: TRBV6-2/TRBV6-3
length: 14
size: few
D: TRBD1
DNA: TGTGCCAGCAGTTGGGGACAGGAGAGTTATGAAGCTTTCTTT
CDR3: CASSWGQESYEAFF

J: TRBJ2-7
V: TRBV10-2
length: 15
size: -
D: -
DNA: TGCGCCAGCAGTGAGACGGGGAAATCGTCCTACGAGCAGTACTTC
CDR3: CASSETGKSSYEQYF

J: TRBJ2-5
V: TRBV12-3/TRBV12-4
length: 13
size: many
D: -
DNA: TGTGCCACTAGGGGACGGATCCAAGAGACCCAGTACTTC
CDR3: CATRGRIQETQYF